This TCR beta chain was sequenced in a study of cytomegalovirus exposure and HLA in healthy donors. Study-level findings and limits: In a later analysis, HLA-associated TCR beta chains were more clonally expanded than equally common others.

As to this clone: Its antigen is as yet unknown.

Primers for the PCR totalled 60 Vbeta and 13 Jbeta. The protocol was immunoSEQ multiplex PCR, while the TCRdb copy is restricted to in-frame clones and leaves out a portion. The table has about 140,000 clones, roughly 80% seen once. The CDR3 extends over 13 amino acids. From germline, CDR1 is MNHEY and CDR2 SMNVEV (reference sequence). V was shortened by 5 bases and J by 7 bases, with 15 bases between the two germline ends. Sample: PBMCs. This TCR was sampled from a man aged 40-50 years in good health and CMV-seropositive. The V and J genes are TRBV27 and TRBJ2-7, with D perhaps TRBD1 (6 bases). The CDR3 here is CASSLQQGWEQYF. DNA of the CDR3: TGTGCCAGCAGTCTCCAACAGGGTTGGGAGCAGTACTTC.